This is a list of T cell receptor beta chains from one sample in a study of blood T cells in healthy people across ages. TCRdb re-derived calls from the 5' RACE reads in MiXCR, one entry per CDR3 protein. The sample consists of some 640,000 distinct CDR3 sequences, about half of them appearing once. The sample was blood. The receptors here all came from a woman aged 55-70 years in good health. Both conserved end residues are part of each CDR3. The order of the fields is clone size, V gene, J gene, D gene, CDR3 protein, CDR3 DNA. A D gene is named only where the DNA matches it firmly. Size tells how often a clone was seen (once, few, many) or the class of an expanded clone, and some rows leave it out.

>NA|TRBV4-3|TRBJ2-7|TRBD2
CASSPRETDEQYF
TGCGCCAGCAGCCCGCGGGAGACCGACGAGCAGTACTTC
>few|TRBV9|TRBJ2-7|NA
CASSPRSGLYEQYF
TGTGCCAGCAGCCCCCGGTCTGGACTCTACGAGCAGTACTTC
>NA|TRBV20-1|TRBJ2-1|TRBD2
CSGGLAGSGKQFF
TGCAGTGGTGGACTAGCGGGATCCGGCAAGCAGTTCTTC
>many|TRBV29-1|TRBJ2-1|NA
CSVVRPGNEQFF
TGCAGCGTTGTCAGACCTGGCAATGAGCAGTTCTTC
>NA|TRBV6-6|TRBJ2-3|TRBD2
CASSYSTSGTDTQYF
TGTGCCAGCAGTTACTCGACTAGCGGCACTGATACGCAGTATTTT
>once|TRBV20-1|TRBJ2-1|TRBD2
CSAIRAGVALYNEQFF
TGCAGTGCTATACGAGCGGGAGTTGCGCTTTACAATGAGCAGTTCTTC
>NA|TRBV29-1|TRBJ1-1|TRBD1
CSVVGDSDTEAFF
TGCAGCGTTGTTGGGGACAGTGACACTGAAGCTTTCTTT
>few|TRBV5-5|TRBJ2-5|TRBD1
CASSLKDREETQYF
TGTGCCAGCAGCTTGAAGGACAGGGAAGAGACCCAGTACTTC
>NA|TRBV5-1|TRBJ2-4|NA
CASSLEGPSNIQYF
TGCGCCAGCAGCTTGGAAGGACCGTCAAACATTCAGTACTTC
>NA|TRBV24-1|TRBJ1-2|NA
CATSKGARSAGYTF
TGTGCCACCAGTAAAGGGGCCCGCTCGGCTGGCTACACCTTC
>NA|TRBV29-1|TRBJ2-2|NA
CSVEVGGGNTGELFF
TGCAGCGTTGAAGTAGGTGGGGGGAACACCGGGGAGCTGTTTTTT
>NA|TRBV11-2|TRBJ2-5|NA
CASSLEGRGGIETQYF
TGTGCCAGCAGCCTAGAGGGAAGGGGGGGGATAGAGACCCAGTACTTC
>few|TRBV29-1|TRBJ2-6|NA
CSVIGPTPGANVLTF
TGCAGCGTCATCGGTCCGACCCCTGGGGCCAACGTCCTGACTTTC
>many|TRBV7-2|TRBJ2-1|TRBD1
CASSSTGSSYNEQFF
TGTGCCAGCAGCTCGACAGGGAGCTCCTACAATGAGCAGTTCTTC
>NA|TRBV5-6|TRBJ2-3|TRBD2
CASTLPGLGGTDTQYF
TGTGCCAGCACCCTACCGGGACTAGGCGGCACAGATACGCAGTATTTT
>few|TRBV18|TRBJ2-5|NA
CASSPVDSLVKETQYF
TGTGCCAGCTCACCAGTCGACAGTCTCGTAAAAGAGACCCAGTACTTC
>NA|TRBV7-2|TRBJ2-1|TRBD2
CASSLSSGASYEQFF
TGTGCCAGCAGCTTATCTAGCGGGGCCTCCTACGAGCAGTTCTTC
>NA|TRBV7-9|TRBJ1-1|NA
CASIYIGGNTEAFF
TGTGCCAGCATCTACATCGGGGGAAACACTGAAGCTTTCTTT
>NA|TRBV5-1|TRBJ2-7|TRBD2
CASSPQTSGSTGEQYF
TGCGCCAGCAGCCCCCAGACTAGCGGTTCAACGGGAGAGCAGTACTTC
>NA|TRBV7-2|TRBJ2-7|NA
CASSFETRREQYF
TGTGCCAGCAGCTTTGAGACACGTCGAGAGCAGTACTTC
>NA|TRBV7-2|TRBJ2-7|NA
CASARPSSYEQYF
TGTGCCAGCGCCCGCCCAAGCTCCTACGAGCAGTACTTC
>NA|TRBV20-1|TRBJ2-7|NA
CSARIPGTYSYNEQYF
TGCAGTGCTAGAATCCCCGGGACGTACTCCTACAATGAGCAGTACTTC
>NA|TRBV9|TRBJ2-2|TRBD1
CASSSGQHTGELFF
TGTGCCAGCAGCTCGGGACAGCACACCGGGGAGCTGTTTTTT
>NA|TRBV30|TRBJ2-5|NA
CAWRRYGTVETQYF
TGTGCCTGGAGGCGATACGGGACTGTAGAGACCCAGTACTTC
>NA|TRBV9|TRBJ2-2|NA
CASTYGIIDTGELFF
TGTGCCAGCACTTACGGGATCATCGACACCGGGGAGCTGTTTTTT
>NA|TRBV7-9|TRBJ1-5|NA
CASSSFDRNNQPQHF
TGTGCCAGCAGCTCTTTCGACAGGAACAATCAGCCCCAGCATTTT
>NA|TRBV30|TRBJ2-4|NA
CAWNGLAKNIQYF
TGTGCCTGGAATGGGCTAGCCAAAAACATTCAGTACTTC
>NA|TRBV6-4|TRBJ2-3|NA
CASSDSAELTDTQYF
TGTGCCAGCAGTGATTCGGCAGAACTCACAGATACGCAGTATTTT
>NA|TRBV29-1|TRBJ1-2|NA
CSAARGLNYGYTF
TGCAGCGCGGCCAGGGGCCTCAACTATGGCTACACCTTC
>NA|TRBV27|TRBJ1-5|NA
CASSSASINQPQHF
TGTGCCAGCAGTTCCGCCAGTATCAATCAGCCCCAGCATTTT
>NA|TRBV28|TRBJ2-3|NA
CASSPDSYITDTQYF
TGTGCCAGCAGTCCGGACTCTTACATAACAGATACGCAGTATTTT
>few|TRBV29-1|TRBJ2-3|NA
CSVEGLGTDTQYF
TGCAGCGTTGAAGGGCTAGGCACAGATACGCAGTATTTT
>few|TRBV27|TRBJ2-1|NA
CASSYSDSFNEQFF
TGTGCCAGCAGCTACTCGGACAGCTTCAATGAGCAGTTCTTC
>NA|TRBV30|TRBJ2-7|TRBD1
CAWSQTRTGSEQYF
TGTGCCTGGAGTCAGACCCGGACAGGGAGCGAGCAGTACTTC
>NA|TRBV7-2|TRBJ2-1|TRBD2
CASSLVGTSGSNEQFF
TGTGCCAGCAGCTTAGTGGGGACTAGCGGGAGTAATGAGCAGTTCTTC
>few|TRBV29-1|TRBJ2-7|NA
CSITSGYEQYF
TGCAGCATTACATCGGGATACGAGCAGTACTTC
>NA|TRBV20-1|TRBJ1-4|NA
CSARDLRSTNEKLFF
TGCAGTGCTAGAGATCTAAGATCAACTAATGAAAAACTGTTTTTT
>NA|TRBV2|TRBJ2-1|TRBD1
CASAPQTGTGVGEQFF
TGTGCCAGCGCTCCACAAACGGGGACAGGGGTCGGTGAGCAGTTCTTC
>NA|TRBV12-3/TRBV12-4|TRBJ2-5|NA
CASSLAHPRRPQETQYF
TGTGCCAGCAGTTTAGCCCACCCCCGGAGGCCTCAAGAGACCCAGTACTTC
>many|TRBV28|TRBJ2-4|NA
CASYAKNIQYF
TGTGCCTCCTATGCCAAAAACATTCAGTACTTC